The source of this T cell receptor beta chain is a study of T cells in Graves' hyperthyroidism and ophthalmopathy (dated by TCRdb to about 2019). Regarding the study in general: Peripheral blood was collected at initial diagnosis, before any treatment. A discovery cohort of about 100 patients, approximately 45 with Graves' ophthalmopathy and approximately 60 with stable Graves' hyperthyroidism, was used to find distinguishing TCR V-J signatures. Prospective prediction of ophthalmopathy was tested in an independent validation cohort consisting of 18 hyperthyroidism patients and around 16 patients who later progressed to ophthalmopathy. The roughly 90 discovery patients were divided at random into training and test sets in a 7:3 ratio. In addition, the study compared T-cell repertoires in thyroid tissue and in blood from roughly 6 Graves' hyperthyroidism patients. Following sampling, methimazole starting at 30 mg daily was given to hyperthyroidism patients, and high-dose intravenous methylprednisolone was given to ophthalmopathy patients. The paper reports TCR Vbeta CDR3 sequencing of approximately 130 peripheral blood samples: approximately 41 ophthalmopathy, about 75 hyperthyroidism and approximately 17 progressor patients. Beyond this particular receptor, the publication reports: In validation, the model predicted progression to ophthalmopathy a median of about 6.8 months before onset, with roughly 70% sensitivity and just under 75% specificity. A model built on a 13 V-J signature distinguished ophthalmopathy from stable hyperthyroidism, reaching about 89% sensitivity and about 81% specificity in cross-validation and 80%/75% in testing. Sample size was not statistically predetermined, and blinding of investigators to group allocation was not performed. Most expanded thyroid clonotypes (frequency above 0.001) were also found in blood, which suggests that blood repertoires may mirror thyroid immune responses.

Moderately to severely active disease, a Clinical Activity Score of at least 3, a NOSPECS grade of at least 4, and a duration under 3 months were present in ophthalmopathy patients. Patients with uncontrolled infections, other autoimmune diseases, pregnancy or lactation were excluded. Diagnoses were based on clinical symptoms, serum thyroxine and TRAb, thyroid ultrasound and orbital computed tomography. Ficoll-Paque density gradient centrifugation was used to isolate PBMCs from approximately 10 ml of fresh peripheral blood. Total RNA was extracted with Trizol reagent, and quality was checked on an Agilent 2100 Bioanalyzer. This clonotype was recorded many times. Its antigen is still unknown. Within one base of it there is no much larger clone, and no base qualities were kept. Amplification of TCR beta CDR3 regions was carried out from RNA transcripts. A first-round RT-PCR of the TCR CDR3 used the HTBI primer set with the Qiagen OneStep RT-PCR kit. A second multiplex PCR round built the libraries, followed by size selection and purification. Sequencing of the libraries was done on an Illumina HiSeq2000 using paired-end 100 bp reads. The authors processed their data as follows. SOAPnuke was used to process the raw data, removing reads that contained adapters or uncalled bases, had a mean Phred below 15, or lacked an exact match to the constant primer or identifier. COPE v1.2.5 was used to merge high-quality paired reads, and clonotypes were defined as unique nucleotide sequences. MiTCR v1.1 was used to align clonotypes to the IMGT TRBV, TRBD and TRBJ reference segments. The analysis was restricted to V-J combinations with a frequency above 0.0001, which together covered 99% to 99.2% of the repertoires. A TCS score was defined as the ratio of F50 (clonal expansion) to E x V (chaos), with BLOSUM62-based TCRdist applied between CDR3 peptides within each V-J. Welch's t-statistics and random forest reduced roughly 500 V-J features to roughly 13, which were used in a naive Bayes classifier (R e1071). TCRdb ran its own pipeline on the public reads, namely fastp trimming at Q25 and MiXCR clone calling, and kept in-frame beta chains. One record per CDR3 amino acid sequence lists the most common genes and DNA. The V and J calls follow TCRdb's processing rather than the paper's. Present in this sample are approximately 690,000 distinct CDR3 sequences, roughly 15% of which were seen just once. The ten largest clones represent approximately 12% of the sample.

Trimming takes 4 bases off V and 10 bases off J; junction bases not matched to a gene: 15. The germline V gene (reference sequence) yields LGHDT for CDR1 and YNNKEL for CDR2. Including cysteine and phenylalanine, the CDR3 has 16 amino acids. The DNA shown is the 48-base CDR3, in frame from base 1. Recombination joined TRBV3-1 with TRBJ2-5; 10 of the junction bases match TRBD2. The sequencing input was blood. The clonotype originates from a woman aged 45-65 years with Graves' ophthalmopathy. Here is the DNA: TGTGCCAGCAGCCTCCACTTTCAGACTAGCGGGTCTTACCAGTACTTC. Its product reads: CASSLHFQTSGSYQYF.